This TCR beta chain was profiled in a study of beta chain features in type 1 diabetes. Study-wide results and caveats: Junctions at VDJ sites from type 1 diabetes patients had fewer insertions and more deletions. The question left open here concerned HLA type influencing TCRB rearrangement.

From germline, CDR1 is SGHRS and CDR2 YFSETQ. This CDR3 is 16 amino acids long. The ends were cut back, 4 bases at V and 6 bases at J, with 19 bases in the middle. Expressed TCRB transcripts were sequenced because the isolated RNA had all been reverse transcribed beforehand. Here immunoSEQ multiplex PCR was the method, and the copy in TCRdb shows in-frame clones only, minus some. The sample shows around 500,000 clones, approximately 10% of them seen only once. This clone turned up a few times. Its antigen is as yet unknown. The sequence was obtained from a woman aged 18 to 35 in good health. Specimen: naive CD4+ T cells from blood. The rearrangement joins TRBV5-1 to TRBJ2-2; D is perhaps TRBD2 (5 bases). This chain's CDR3 is CASSADRRTSAGELFF. The CDR3 DNA follows: TGCGCCAGCAGCGCGGATCGGAGAACTAGTGCCGGGGAGCTGTTTTTT.